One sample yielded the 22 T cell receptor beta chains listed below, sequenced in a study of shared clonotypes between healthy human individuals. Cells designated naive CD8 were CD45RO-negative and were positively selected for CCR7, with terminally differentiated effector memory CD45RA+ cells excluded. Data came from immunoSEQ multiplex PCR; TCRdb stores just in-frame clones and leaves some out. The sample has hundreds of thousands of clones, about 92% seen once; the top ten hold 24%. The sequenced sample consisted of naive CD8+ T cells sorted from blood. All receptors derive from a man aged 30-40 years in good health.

CDR3 loop: CASSLFRTSGVSYEQYF. CDR3 coding DNA: TGTGCCAGCAGCCTATTCCGGACTAGCGGGGTCTCCTACGAGCAGTACTTC. The chain combines TRBV7-2 with TRBJ2-7, with 12 bases aligning to TRBD2. This CDR3 comprises 17 residues. With 5 bases clipped from V and 0 bases from J, the junction kept 8 bases outside the gene matches. Per the germline V gene, CDR1 is SGHTA and CDR2 is FQGNSA. Drawing the rest from reference TRBV7-2 and TRBJ2-7, the complete variable domain is GAGVSQSPSNKVTEKGKDVELRCDPISGHTALYWYRQSLGQGLEFLIYFQGNSAPDKSGLPSDRFSAERTGGSVSTLTIQRTQQEDSAVYLCASSLFRTSGVSYEQYFGPGTRLTVT.

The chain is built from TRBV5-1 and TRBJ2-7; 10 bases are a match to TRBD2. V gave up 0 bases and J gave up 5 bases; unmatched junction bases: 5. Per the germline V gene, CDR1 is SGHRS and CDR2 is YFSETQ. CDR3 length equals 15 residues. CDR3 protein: CASSLGAGGLNEQYF. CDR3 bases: TGCGCCAGCAGCTTGGGAGCGGGAGGGCTTAACGAGCAGTACTTC.

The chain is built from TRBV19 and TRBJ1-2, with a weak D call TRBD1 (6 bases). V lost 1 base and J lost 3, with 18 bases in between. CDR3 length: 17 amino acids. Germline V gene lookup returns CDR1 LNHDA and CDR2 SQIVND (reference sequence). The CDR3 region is CASSIVDTGRVHYGYTF. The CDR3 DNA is TGTGCCAGTAGTATAGTGGACACAGGGAGGGTTCACTATGGCTACACCTTC.

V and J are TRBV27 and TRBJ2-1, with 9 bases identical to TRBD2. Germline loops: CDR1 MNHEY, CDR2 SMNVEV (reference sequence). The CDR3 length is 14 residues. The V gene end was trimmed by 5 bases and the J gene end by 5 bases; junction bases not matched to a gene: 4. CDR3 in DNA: TGTGCCAGCAGTATAGCGGGAGTAAACAATGAGCAGTTCTTC. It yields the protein CASSIAGVNNEQFF.

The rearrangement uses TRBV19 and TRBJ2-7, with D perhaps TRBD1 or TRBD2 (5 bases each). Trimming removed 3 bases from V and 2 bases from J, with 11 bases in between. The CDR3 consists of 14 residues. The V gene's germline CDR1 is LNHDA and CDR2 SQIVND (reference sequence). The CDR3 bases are TGTGCCAGTAGTATGGTTCAGGGAGCCTACGAGCAGTACTTC. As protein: CASSMVQGAYEQYF.

This CDR3 reads CASSNGGVLDEAFF. In DNA, the CDR3 is TGTGCCAGCAGTAACGGGGGAGTTTTAGATGAAGCTTTCTTT. This chain links TRBV27 with TRBJ1-1; weak D call: TRBD1 (5 bases). V was clipped by 5 bases and J by 7 bases, with 17 bases between them. This CDR3 has 14 amino acids. Germline values: CDR1 MNHEY, CDR2 SMNVEV (reference sequence).

In nucleotides, the CDR3 is TGTGCCAGCACCCGGACAGGCTTCTACGAGCAGTACTTC. Its protein product is CASTRTGFYEQYF. This chain connects TRBV28 to TRBJ2-7; TRBD1 matches at 7 bases. Germline trimming cut 7 bases from V and 3 bases from J; bases unmatched to any gene: 6. Germline-derived CDR1 and CDR2 are MDHEN and SYDVKM. The CDR3 spans 13 residues.

CDR3 sequence: CASSPRVWDNEKLFF. CDR3 nucleotide sequence: TGTGCCAGCAGCCCCCGGGTTTGGGATAATGAAAAACTGTTTTTT. V usage is TRBV7-9 and J usage is TRBJ1-4; D unclear. V gave up 5 bases and J gave up 4 bases, with 14 bases separating them. From germline, CDR1 is SEHNR and CDR2 FQNEAQ (reference sequence). The CDR3 contains 15 residues.

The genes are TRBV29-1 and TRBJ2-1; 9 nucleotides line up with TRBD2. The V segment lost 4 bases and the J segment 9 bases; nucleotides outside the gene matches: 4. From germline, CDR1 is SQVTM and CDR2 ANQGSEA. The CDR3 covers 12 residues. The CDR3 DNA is TGCAGCGTTGCCGCGGGACTAGCTGAGCAGTTCTTC. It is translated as CSVAAGLAEQFF.

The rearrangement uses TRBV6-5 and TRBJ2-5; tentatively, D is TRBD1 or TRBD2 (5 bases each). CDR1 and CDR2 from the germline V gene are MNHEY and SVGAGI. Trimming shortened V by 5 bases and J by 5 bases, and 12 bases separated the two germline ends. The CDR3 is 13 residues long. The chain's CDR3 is CASSLYWGETQYF. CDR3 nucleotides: TGTGCCAGCAGTCTTTACTGGGGGGAGACCCAGTACTTC.

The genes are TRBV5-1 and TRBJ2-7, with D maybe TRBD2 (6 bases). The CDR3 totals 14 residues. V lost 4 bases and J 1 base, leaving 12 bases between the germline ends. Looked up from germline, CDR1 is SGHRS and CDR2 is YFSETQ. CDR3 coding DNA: TGCGCCAGCAGCCCGGGAGATGGGTCCTACGAGCAGTACTTC. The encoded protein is CASSPGDGSYEQYF.

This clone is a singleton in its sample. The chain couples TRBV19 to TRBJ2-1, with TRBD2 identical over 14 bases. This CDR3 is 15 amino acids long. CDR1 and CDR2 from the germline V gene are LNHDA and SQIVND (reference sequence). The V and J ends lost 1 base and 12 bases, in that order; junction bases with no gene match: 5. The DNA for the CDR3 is TGTGCCAGTAGTATAGGACTAGCGGGAGGGCCAAGGCAGTTCTTC. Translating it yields CASSIGLAGGPRQFF.

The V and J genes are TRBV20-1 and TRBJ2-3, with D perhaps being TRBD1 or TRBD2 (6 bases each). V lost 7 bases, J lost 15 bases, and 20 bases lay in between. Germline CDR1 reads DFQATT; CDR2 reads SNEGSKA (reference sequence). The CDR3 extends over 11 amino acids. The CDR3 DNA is TGCAGTGACCGAGGGGGGCCCCCGGTTTATTTT. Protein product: CSDRGGPPVYF.

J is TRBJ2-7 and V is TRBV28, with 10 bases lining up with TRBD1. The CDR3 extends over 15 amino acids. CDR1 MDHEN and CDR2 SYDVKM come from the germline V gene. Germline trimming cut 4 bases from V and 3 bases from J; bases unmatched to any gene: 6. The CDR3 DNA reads TGTGCCAGCAGTTCCGGGACAGGGGTTGGCTACGAGCAGTACTTC. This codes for CASSSGTGVGYEQYF.

DNA for the CDR3: TGCGCCAGCAGCTTGGCCCTAGAGTCAGCCATAACACAATCCTACAATGAGCAGTTCTTC. Encoded protein: CASSLALESAITQSYNEQFF. The V and J genes are TRBV5-1 and TRBJ2-1; no reliable D call. Trimming took off 0 bases at V and 1 base at J, with 23 bases between the two ends. From germline, CDR1 is SGHRS and CDR2 YFSETQ. The length of the CDR3 is 20 residues.

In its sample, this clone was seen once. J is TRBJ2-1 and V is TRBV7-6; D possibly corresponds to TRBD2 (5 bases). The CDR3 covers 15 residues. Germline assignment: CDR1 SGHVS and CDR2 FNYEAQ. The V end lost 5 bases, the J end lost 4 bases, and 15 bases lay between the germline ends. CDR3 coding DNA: TGTGCCAGCAGCGCCCGGGGAGTAAAGTACAATGAGCAGTTCTTC. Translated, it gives CASSARGVKYNEQFF. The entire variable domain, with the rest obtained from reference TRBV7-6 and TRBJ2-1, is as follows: GAGVSQSPRYKVTKRGQDVALRCDPISGHVSLYWYRQALGQGPEFLTYFNYEAQQDKSGLPNDRFSAERPEGSISTLTIQRTEQRDSAMYRCASSARGVKYNEQFFGPGTRLTVL.

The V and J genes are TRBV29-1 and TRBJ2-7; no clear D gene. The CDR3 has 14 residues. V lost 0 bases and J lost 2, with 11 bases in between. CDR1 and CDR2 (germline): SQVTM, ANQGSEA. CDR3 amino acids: CSVEDRAVPYEQYF. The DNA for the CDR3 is TGCAGCGTTGAAGATCGGGCAGTTCCCTACGAGCAGTACTTC.

CDR3 sequence reads: CASSLVLAGVGNEQFF. The DNA of the CDR3 is TGTGCCAGCAGCTTAGTACTAGCGGGAGTGGGGAATGAGCAGTTCTTC. The chain is built from TRBV7-8 and TRBJ2-1, with TRBD2 matching 11 bases. The CDR3 contains 16 residues. V trimming: 1 base; J trimming: 7 bases; junction bases outside the gene matches: 6. CDR1 and CDR2 (germline): SGHVS, FQNEAQ.

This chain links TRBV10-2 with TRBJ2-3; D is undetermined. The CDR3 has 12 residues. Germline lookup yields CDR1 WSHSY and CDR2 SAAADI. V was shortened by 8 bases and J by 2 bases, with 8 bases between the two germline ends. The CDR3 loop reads CASRGITDTQYF. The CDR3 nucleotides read TGCGCCAGCCGAGGCATCACAGATACGCAGTATTTT.

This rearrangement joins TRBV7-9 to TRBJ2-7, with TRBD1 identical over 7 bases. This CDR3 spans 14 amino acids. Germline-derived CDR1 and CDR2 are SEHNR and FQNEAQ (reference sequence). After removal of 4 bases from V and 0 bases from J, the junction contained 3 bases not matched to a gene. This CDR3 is CASSSDRVSYEQYF. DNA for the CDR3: TGTGCCAGCAGCTCCGACAGGGTCTCCTACGAGCAGTACTTC.

CDR3 DNA sequence: TGTGCCAGCAGCTTAGCGGGACAGGGAGCCTACGAGCAGTACTTC. Translation gives CASSLAGQGAYEQYF. V usage is TRBV28 and J usage is TRBJ2-7; a weak D match, TRBD1 (9 bases). The CDR3 is made up of 15 amino acids. Trimming removed 6 bases from V and 2 bases from J, with 17 bases in between. CDR1 is MDHEN and CDR2 is SYDVKM in the germline V gene.

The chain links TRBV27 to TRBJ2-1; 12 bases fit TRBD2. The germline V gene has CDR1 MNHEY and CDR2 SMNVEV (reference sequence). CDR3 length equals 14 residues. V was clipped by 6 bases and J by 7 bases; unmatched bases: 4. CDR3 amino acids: CASRTSGSHNEQFF. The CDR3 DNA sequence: TGTGCCAGCAGGACTAGCGGGAGCCATAATGAGCAGTTCTTC.